The 20 T cell receptor beta chains presented below share a single source sample, sequenced in a study of shared clonotypes between healthy human individuals. Assay used: immunoSEQ multiplex PCR; TCRdb lists only in-frame clones, some missing. The table records more than 2,000,000 clones, more than 80% of them present only once. Sequencing was carried out using naive CD4+ T cells sorted from blood. The subset denotes: CD45RA+ positively selected. The origin of the receptors is a young man in good health.

The chain has TRBV5-4 and TRBJ2-2; D is possibly TRBD1 (6 bases). Looked up from germline, CDR1 is SGHNT and CDR2 is YYREEE (reference sequence). Trimming left V 2 bases short and J 5 bases short, with 16 bases between. This CDR3 spans 16 amino acids. CDR3 DNA sequence: TGTGCCAGCAGCTTTCTTCCACAGGGTCGGACCGGGGAGCTGTTTTTT. It encodes CASSFLPQGRTGELFF.

This chain joins TRBV6-1 and TRBJ1-4; 8 nucleotides align to TRBD1. The trim removed 4 bases at V and 7 bases at J, leaving 8 bases unmatched. Germline CDR1 and CDR2: MNHNS and SASEGT. This CDR3 region has 15 residues. The CDR3 sequence: CASSVLQGGSEKLFF. CDR3 bases: TGTGCCAGCAGTGTCTTACAGGGGGGGAGTGAAAAACTGTTTTTT.

CDR3 sequence: CASSVASGSSGELFF. DNA for the CDR3: TGTGCCAGCAGCGTAGCTAGCGGGAGTTCCGGGGAGCTGTTTTTT. The chain uses TRBV9 and TRBJ2-2, with 10 positions matching TRBD2. The CDR3 runs 15 residues. V trimming: 0 bases; J trimming: 6 bases; junction bases outside the gene matches: 2. Germline CDR1 reads SGDLS; CDR2 reads YYNGEE.

In regard to this clone: Within the sample, other DNA sequences also encode this same CDR3. This chain connects TRBV6-6 to TRBJ1-5; D call uncertain. CDR1 MNHNY and CDR2 SVGAGI come from the germline V gene (reference sequence). V was shortened by 5 bases and J by 2 bases, with 7 bases between the two germline ends. This CDR3 has 13 amino acids. CDR3 loop: CASSATGNQPQHF. The CDR3 DNA reads TGTGCCAGCAGTGCGACTGGCAATCAGCCCCAGCATTTT.

The chain employs TRBV6-5 and TRBJ1-1; no clear D gene. V was shortened by 0 bases and J by 1 base, with 9 bases between the two germline ends. The CDR3 has 15 amino acids. Germline CDR1 and CDR2: MNHEY and SVGAGI. CDR3 sequence: CASSYSSASNTEAFF. CDR3 coding DNA: TGTGCCAGCAGTTACTCGTCCGCCTCGAACACTGAAGCTTTCTTT.

This clone was counted ten times or more. The chain couples TRBV4-3 to TRBJ2-1; unclear D gene. Germline loops: CDR1 LGHNA, CDR2 YSLEER. CDR3 length: 15 amino acids. V lost 4 bases and J lost 0, with 10 bases in between. In DNA form, the CDR3 reads TGCGCCAGCAGCCTGGGTCTAAACTCCTACAATGAGCAGTTCTTC. Protein sequence: CASSLGLNSYNEQFF.

CDR3 sequence reads: CASSTQSTGELFF. CDR3 nucleotide sequence: TGCGCCAGCAGTACGCAGAGTACCGGGGAGCTGTTTTTT. The rearrangement joins TRBV5-1 to TRBJ2-2; D is unresolved. The CDR3 has 13 residues. V lost 5 bases, J lost 5 bases, and 10 bases lay in between. From germline, CDR1 is SGHRS and CDR2 YFSETQ.

The chain recombines TRBV29-1 with TRBJ2-7, with D perhaps matching TRBD1 (6 bases). Germline CDR1 SQVTM, CDR2 ANQGSEA. The CDR3 covers 11 residues. Trimming shortened V by 7 bases and J by 3 bases, and 10 bases separated the two germline ends. Written as DNA, the CDR3 is TGCAGCGCCGGGACAAACTACGAGCAGTACTTC. Translating gives CSAGTNYEQYF.

The gene calls are TRBV7-2 and TRBJ2-3, with 14 positions matching TRBD2. With 6 bases clipped from V and 4 bases from J, the junction kept 6 bases outside the gene matches. CDR3 size: 16 residues. CDR1 is SGHTA, CDR2 FQGNSA, per germline. The CDR3 DNA sequence: TGTGCCAGCAGATCTCCGGGACTAGCGGGGGCAGATACGCAGTATTTT. Amino acids: CASRSPGLAGADTQYF.

The V call is TRBV30, the J call TRBJ2-7; a possible D gene is TRBD2 (7 bases). Trimming cost V 2 bases and J 6 bases, with 14 bases left between them. The germline V gene has CDR1 GTSNPN and CDR2 SVGIG (reference sequence). CDR3 length: 13 residues. CDR3 nucleotides: TGTGCCTGGAGTCGGGGGGAGGGGGTCGAGCAGTACTTC. It translates to CAWSRGEGVEQYF. Full variable domain (missing parts from reference TRBV30 and TRBJ2-7): SQTIHQWPATLVQPVGSPLSLECTVEGTSNPNLYWYRQAAGRGLQLLFYSVGIGQISSEVPQNLSASRPQDRQFILSSKKLLLSDSGFYLCAWSRGEGVEQYFGPGTRLTVT.

This rearrangement joins TRBV5-4 to TRBJ2-3; D remains ambiguous. In germline, CDR1 is SGHNT, CDR2 YYREEE (reference sequence). The CDR3 covers 12 residues. The V end lost 4 bases, the J end lost 2 bases, and 5 bases lay between the germline ends. CDR3: CASSADTDTQYF. The CDR3 DNA reads as TGTGCCAGCAGCGCGGACACAGATACGCAGTATTTT.

The chain has TRBV29-1 and TRBJ2-7; tentatively, D is TRBD1 or TRBD2 (5 bases each). V dropped 1 base and J dropped 3 bases, with 7 bases sitting between them. The CDR3 consists of 12 residues. Germline lookup yields CDR1 SQVTM and CDR2 ANQGSEA. DNA of the CDR3: TGCAGCGTTGAAGTGGGACGCTACGAGCAGTACTTC. Translation: CSVEVGRYEQYF.

This chain connects TRBV18 to TRBJ1-1; tentative D call: TRBD1 (6 bases). V lost 0 bases and J lost 11, with 19 bases in between. Germline-derived CDR1 and CDR2 are KGHSH and LQKENI. This CDR3 region has 15 residues. CDR3 DNA sequence: TGTGCCAGCTCACCACCAATAACCAGGGGACTGGGCGCTTTCTTT. Encoded protein: CASSPPITRGLGAFF. The full variable domain, rest sourced from reference TRBV18 and TRBJ1-1, is NAGVMQNPRHLVRRRGQEARLRCSPMKGHSHVYWYRQLPEEGLKFMVYLQKENIIDESGMPKERFSAEFPKEGPSILRIQQVVRGDSAAYFCASSPPITRGLGAFFGQGTRLTVV.

The J gene is TRBJ1-5, the V gene TRBV23-1; a weak D match, TRBD1 (6 bases). TRBV23-1 is treated as an ORF (open reading frame) with a function not yet certain. V dropped 7 bases and J dropped 0 bases, with 16 bases sitting between them. CDR3 length: 16 residues. CDR3 sequence reads: CASTSQGNYSNQPQHF. Here the CDR3 DNA reads TGCGCCAGCACCTCACAGGGTAATTATAGCAATCAGCCCCAGCATTTT.

Concerning this clone: Other DNA sequences within the sample encode an identical CDR3. The chain employs TRBV28 and TRBJ1-2; D is ambiguous. Germline-derived CDR1 and CDR2 are MDHEN and SYDVKM. V gave up 6 bases and J gave up 3 bases, with 8 bases separating them. This CDR3 spans 12 amino acids. The CDR3 is CASRTGDYGYTF. In DNA, the CDR3 is TGTGCCAGCAGGACTGGGGACTATGGCTACACCTTC.

The chain recombines TRBV6-1 with TRBJ1-4, with D uncertain. There are 13 residues in the CDR3. Germline V lookup: CDR1 MNHNS, CDR2 SASEGT. V dropped 1 base and J dropped 14 bases, with 14 bases sitting between them. The CDR3 sequence: CASSEGRPLLLFF. CDR3 DNA sequence: TGTGCCAGCAGTGAAGGAAGACCTCTGTTGCTGTTTTTT.

This rearrangement joins TRBV13 to TRBJ2-5; D is perhaps TRBD1 or TRBD2 (5 bases each). The germline V gene encodes CDR1 PRHDT and CDR2 FYEKMQ (reference sequence). Between the trimmed V and J ends, which lost 2 bases and 5 bases, there was a span of 18 bases. The CDR3 extends over 16 amino acids. The CDR3 here is CASSLSGRRVSETQYF. CDR3 in DNA: TGTGCCAGCAGCTTATCGGGGCGCAGGGTCTCGGAGACCCAGTACTTC.

Comment on this clone: The sample carries other DNA sequences with the same CDR3. This chain uses TRBV5-4 with TRBJ1-1, with 7 bases aligning to TRBD1. V trimming: 6 bases; J trimming: 0 bases; junction bases outside the gene matches: 2. The length of the CDR3 is 13 residues. In germline, CDR1 is SGHNT, CDR2 YYREEE (reference sequence). The CDR3 region has the DNA TGTGCCAGCATCGGACAGGTGAACACTGAAGCTTTCTTT. The encoded protein is CASIGQVNTEAFF.

V usage is TRBV6-5 and J usage is TRBJ1-4; no reliable D call. The V end was cut by 7 bases, the J end by 8 bases, with 14 bases between. In germline, CDR1 is MNHEY, CDR2 SVGAGI. The CDR3 totals 13 residues. CDR3 sequence (DNA): TGTGCCAGCATGGATAGGCCGCGAGAAAAACTGTTTTTT. Translation: CASMDRPREKLFF.

This sequence joins TRBV7-9 and TRBJ2-1; 9 nucleotides line up with TRBD2. Germline CDR1 reads SEHNR; CDR2 reads FQNEAQ (reference sequence). The CDR3 is 12 amino acids. The J segment lost 6 bases and the V segment lost 9 bases, leaving 3 bases of the junction unmatched. The CDR3 DNA reads TGTGCCAGTCTAGCGGGACGCAATGAGCAGTTCTTC. Protein product: CASLAGRNEQFF. The variable domain in full, with the rest retrieved from reference TRBV7-9 and TRBJ2-1, is DTGVSQNPRHKITKRGQNVTFRCDPISEHNRLYWYRQTLGQGPEFLTYFQNEAQLEKSRLLSDRFSAERPKGSFSTLEIQRTEQGDSAMYLCASLAGRNEQFFGPGTRLTVL.